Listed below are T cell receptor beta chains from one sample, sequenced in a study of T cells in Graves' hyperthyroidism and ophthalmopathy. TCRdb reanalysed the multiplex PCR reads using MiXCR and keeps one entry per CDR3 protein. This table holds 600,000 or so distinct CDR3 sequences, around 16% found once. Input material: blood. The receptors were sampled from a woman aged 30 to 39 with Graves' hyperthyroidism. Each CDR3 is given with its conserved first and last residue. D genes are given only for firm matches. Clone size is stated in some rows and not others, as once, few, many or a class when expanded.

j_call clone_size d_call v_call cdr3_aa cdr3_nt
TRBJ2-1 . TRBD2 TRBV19 CASSIDAAGPYNEQFF TGTGCCAGTAGTATAGACGCAGCGGGGCCATACAATGAGCAGTTCTTC
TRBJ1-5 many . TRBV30 CAWSRPGASNQPQHF TGTGCCTGGAGCCGGCCGGGCGCCAGCAATCAGCCCCAGCATTTT
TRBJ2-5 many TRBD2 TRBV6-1 CASSPRSGTETQYF TGTGCCAGCAGCCCCCGAAGCGGGACAGAGACCCAGTACTTC
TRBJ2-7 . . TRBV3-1 CASSQAHYEQYF TGTGCCAGCAGCCAAGCCCACTACGAGCAGTACTTC
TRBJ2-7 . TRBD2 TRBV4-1 CASSQALGLAGYEQYF TGCGCCAGCAGCCAAGCTCTCGGACTAGCGGGATACGAGCAGTACTTC
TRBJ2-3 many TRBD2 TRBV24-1 CATRVSGGATDTQYF TGTGCCACCAGGGTTTCGGGGGGGGCAACAGATACGCAGTATTTT
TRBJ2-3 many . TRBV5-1 CASSLEWFRTDTQYF TGCGCCAGCAGCTTGGAATGGTTTAGGACAGATACGCAGTATTTT
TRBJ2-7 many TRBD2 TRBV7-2 CASSDRGTTRYEQYF TGTGCCAGCAGCGACCGAGGGACTACTCGCTACGAGCAGTACTTC
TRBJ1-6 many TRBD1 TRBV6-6 CASSYGGGGEGSPLHF TGTGCCAGCAGTTACGGCGGAGGGGGCGAAGGTTCACCCCTCCACTTT
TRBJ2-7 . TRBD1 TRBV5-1 CASSLGTGRAYEQYF TGCGCCAGCAGCTTGGGGACAGGCCGGGCCTACGAGCAGTACTTC
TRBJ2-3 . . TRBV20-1 CSASTAPSTDTQYF TGCAGTGCTAGCACGGCACCCAGCACAGATACGCAGTATTTT
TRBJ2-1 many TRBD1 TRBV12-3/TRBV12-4 CASSPWDRTSYNEQFF TGTGCCAGCAGTCCGTGGGACAGGACATCCTACAATGAGCAGTTCTTC
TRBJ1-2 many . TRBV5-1 CASSLTTANYGYTF TGCGCCAGCAGCTTGACGACAGCTAACTATGGCTACACCTTC
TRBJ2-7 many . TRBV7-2 CASSLARDHPYEQYF TGTGCCAGCAGCTTAGCGAGGGACCATCCCTACGAGCAGTACTTC
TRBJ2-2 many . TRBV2 CASSIQRVGSTGELFF TGTGCCAGCAGTATACAAAGGGTTGGGTCCACCGGGGAGCTGTTTTTT
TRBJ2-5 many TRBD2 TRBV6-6 CASSYFREGLETQYF TGTGCCAGCAGTTACTTTCGGGAGGGCTTAGAGACCCAGTACTTC
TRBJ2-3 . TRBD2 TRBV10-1 CASSTISGSSDTQYF TGCGCCAGCAGTACAATCAGCGGGAGTTCAGATACGCAGTATTTT
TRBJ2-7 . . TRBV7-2 CASSFYICSASSGDSYEQYF .
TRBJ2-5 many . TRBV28 CASSLMVAAETQYF TGTGCCAGCAGTTTAATGGTAGCGGCGGAGACCCAGTACTTC
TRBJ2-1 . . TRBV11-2 CASSSSRDLYSEQFF TGTGCCAGCAGCTCAAGCCGGGACTTGTACAGCGAGCAGTTCTTC
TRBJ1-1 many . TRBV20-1 CSARDMVGVTEAFF TGCAGTGCTAGAGATATGGTGGGGGTCACTGAAGCTTTCTTT
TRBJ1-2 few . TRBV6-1 CASSTLEGGPNYGYTF TGTGCCAGCAGTACCCTCGAGGGGGGACCGAACTATGGCTACACCTTC
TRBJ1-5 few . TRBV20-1 CSATRLGQRNQPQHF TGCAGTGCTACCCGGCTCGGACAGCGCAATCAGCCCCAGCATTTT
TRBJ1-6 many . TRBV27 CASSFSPSGQNSPLHF TGTGCCAGCAGTTTTTCCCCGTCAGGCCAAAATTCACCCCTCCACTTT
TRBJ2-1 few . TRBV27 CASSLYLGAGSEDEQFF TGTGCCAGCAGTTTATACCTCGGTGCGGGATCGGAAGATGAGCAGTTCTTC
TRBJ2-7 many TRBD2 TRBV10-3 CAISLPGLADSYEQYF TGTGCCATCAGCCTCCCGGGACTAGCGGACTCCTACGAGCAGTACTTC
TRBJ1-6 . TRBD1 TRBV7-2 CASSLVGTGDSPLHF TGTGCCAGCAGCTTAGTCGGGACAGGGGATTCACCCCTCCACTTT
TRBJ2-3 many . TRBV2 CASRTGTDTQYF TGTGCCAGCAGGACAGGCACAGATACGCAGTATTTT
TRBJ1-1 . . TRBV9 CASSEDDRLDEAFF TGTGCCAGCAGCGAAGACGACAGGCTAGATGAAGCTTTCTTT
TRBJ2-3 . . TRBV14 CASSPLAQRLDTDTQYF TGTGCCAGCAGCCCTCTAGCCCAGAGGTTGGACACAGATACGCAGTATTTT
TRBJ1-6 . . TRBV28 CASNRGGHSPLHF TGTGCCAGTAATAGGGGGGGACATTCACCCCTCCACTTT
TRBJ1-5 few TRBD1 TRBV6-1 CASSAQQGNQPQHF TGTGCCAGCAGTGCGCAACAGGGGAATCAGCCCCAGCATTTT
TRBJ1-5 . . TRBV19 CASSSQGAASNQPQHF TGTGCCAGTAGCTCACAGGGTGCTGCTAGCAATCAGCCCCAGCATTTT
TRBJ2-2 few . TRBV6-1 CASISTQDTGELFF TGTGCCAGCATCTCGACCCAGGACACCGGGGAGCTGTTTTTT
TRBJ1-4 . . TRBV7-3 CASSKGRSLEKLFF TGTGCCAGCAGCAAGGGACGAAGTTTAGAAAAACTGTTTTTT
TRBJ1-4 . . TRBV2 CASSPDGGTNEKLFF TGTGCCAGCAGTCCGGACGGGGGCACTAATGAAAAACTGTTTTTT
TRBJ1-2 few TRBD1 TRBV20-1 CSARGWTGKNYGYTF TGCAGTGCTAGAGGATGGACAGGAAAAAACTATGGCTACACCTTC
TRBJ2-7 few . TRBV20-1 CSAPGQSYEQYF TGCAGTGCTCCTGGACAGTCCTACGAGCAGTACTTC
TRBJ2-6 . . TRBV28 CASSFSGFSSGANVLTF TGTGCCAGCAGTTTTTCAGGTTTTTCCTCTGGGGCCAACGTCCTGACTTTC
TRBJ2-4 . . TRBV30 CAWSPGQRLAKNIQYF TGTGCCTGGAGTCCCGGACAGAGACTAGCCAAAAACATTCAGTACTTC
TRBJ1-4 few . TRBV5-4 CASSLVGGAGEKLFF TGTGCCAGCAGCTTGGTGGGGGGCGCCGGTGAAAAACTGTTTTTT
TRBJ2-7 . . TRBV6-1 CASSEHRATGEQYF TGTGCCAGCAGTGAACATAGGGCCACCGGCGAGCAGTACTTC
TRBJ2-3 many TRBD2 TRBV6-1 CASRKAGGITDTQYF TGTGCCAGCAGGAAGGCGGGGGGAATCACAGATACGCAGTATTTT
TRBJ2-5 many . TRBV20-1 CSASGPGYPQETQYF TGCAGTGCTAGCGGGCCAGGGTACCCACAAGAGACCCAGTACTTC
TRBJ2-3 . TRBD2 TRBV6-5 CASSYGLAGEGDTQYF TGTGCCAGCAGTTACGGGCTAGCGGGAGAGGGGGATACGCAGTATTTT
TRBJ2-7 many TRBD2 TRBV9 CASSVLGTSGGEQYF TGTGCCAGCAGCGTCCTCGGGACTAGCGGGGGCGAGCAGTACTTC
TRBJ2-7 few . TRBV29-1 CSVVWDTLPYEQYF TGCAGCGTTGTATGGGACACCTTACCATACGAGCAGTACTTC
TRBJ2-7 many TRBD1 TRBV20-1 CSARTGTGGDEQYF TGCAGTGCTAGGACCGGGACAGGTGGCGACGAGCAGTACTTC
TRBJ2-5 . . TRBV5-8 CASSLVHRETQYF TGTGCCAGCAGCTTGGTCCACCGAGAGACCCAGTACTTC
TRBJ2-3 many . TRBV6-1 CASSDRQGRADTQYF TGTGCCAGCAGTGACAGGCAGGGGAGGGCAGATACGCAGTATTTT
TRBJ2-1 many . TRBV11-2 CASSLGAGSYNEQFF TGTGCCAGCAGCTTAGGGGCGGGCTCCTACAATGAGCAGTTCTTC
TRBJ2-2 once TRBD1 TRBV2 CASSKTGGTGELFF TGTGCCAGCAGTAAGACAGGGGGGACCGGGGAGCTGTTTTTT
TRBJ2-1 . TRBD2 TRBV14 CASSQEGVGVPGLAGNEQFF TGTGCCAGCAGCCAAGAAGGAGTAGGAGTTCCGGGACTAGCGGGGAATGAGCAGTTCTTC
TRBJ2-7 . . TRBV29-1 CSVALATGPYEQYF TGCAGCGTTGCGTTGGCAACGGGCCCCTACGAGCAGTACTTC
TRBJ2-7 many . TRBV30 CAWSVVPEYEQYF TGTGCCTGGAGTGTCGTACCAGAATACGAGCAGTACTTC
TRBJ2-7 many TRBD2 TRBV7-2 CASSLMVAGGPGEQYF TGTGCCAGCAGCTTAATGGTAGCGGGAGGGCCGGGCGAGCAGTACTTC
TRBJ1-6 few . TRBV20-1 CSARSATALDSPLHF TGCAGTGCCAGGTCCGCGACCGCCTTGGATTCACCCCTCCACTTT
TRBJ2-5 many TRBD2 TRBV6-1 CASNEGLFAGETETQYF TGTGCCAGCAACGAGGGTCTTTTTGCGGGGGAAACGGAGACCCAGTACTTC
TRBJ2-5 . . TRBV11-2 CASSLDLGLQETQYF TGTGCCAGCAGCTTAGATCTTGGGCTTCAAGAGACCCAGTACTTC
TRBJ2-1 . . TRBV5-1 CASSLGSIADYNEQFF TGCGCCAGCAGCTTGGGATCGATAGCGGACTACAATGAGCAGTTCTTC